The 28 T cell receptor beta chains in this list originate from one sample, sequenced in a study of blood T cell repertoires in COVID-19. Generated by immunoSEQ multiplex PCR, the TCRdb table keeps only in-frame clones and is missing some. The sample includes roughly 190,000 clones, 76% seen only once; the top ten take around 17%. The sample consisted of PBMCs or T cells enriched from blood (not recorded which). The source of these receptors is a woman in her forties or fifties with acute COVID-19.

This clone has a handful of counts. V usage is TRBV7-8 and J usage is TRBJ2-2, with 7 bases aligning to TRBD2. The germline V gene encodes CDR1 SGHVS and CDR2 FQNEAQ. The CDR3 length is 14 residues. Trimming took 6 bases from V and 8 from J; bases not matched to a gene: 9. CDR3 sequence reads: CASSRGDPRGELFF. In DNA, the CDR3 is TGTGCCAGCAGTCGGGGGGACCCCAGGGGGGAGCTGTTTTTT.

V and J are TRBV3-1 (or the pseudogene TRBV3-2) and TRBJ2-5, with 10 bases aligning to TRBD2. This CDR3 spans 16 amino acids. V was pared by 0 bases and J by 1 base, with 2 bases of the junction left unmatched. Germline V gene data show CDR1 as LGHDT and CDR2 as YNNKEL (reference sequence). As DNA, the CDR3 is TGTGCCAGCAGCCAAGATGTAGCGGGGGGCCAAGAGACCCAGTACTTC. This encodes CASSQDVAGGQETQYF.

As to this clone: A junction boundary mismatches the germline segment, possibly from a read error. This chain's CDR3 is CYHRESNQPQHF. CDR3 nucleotide sequence: TGCTATCACCGGGAGAGCAATCAGCCCCAGCATTTT. This chain links TRBV6-4 with TRBJ1-5, with D hard to call. CDR1 is MRHNA and CDR2 is SNTAGT in the germline V gene. The length of the CDR3 is 12 residues.

The chain carries TRBV5-4 and TRBJ2-3, with 8 bases aligning to TRBD1. The length of the CDR3 is 15 residues. V was pared by 3 bases and J by 3 bases, with 6 bases of the junction left unmatched. In germline, CDR1 is SGHNT, CDR2 YYREEE (reference sequence). CDR3: CASSSGQGGTDTQYF. DNA for the CDR3: TGTGCCAGCAGCTCCGGACAGGGTGGGACAGATACGCAGTATTTT. The whole variable domain, filled in from reference TRBV5-4 and TRBJ2-3, reads ETGVTQSPTHLIKTRGQQVTLRCSSQSGHNTVSWYQQALGQGPQFIFQYYREEENGRGNFPPRFSGLQFPNYSSELNVNALELDDSALYLCASSSGQGGTDTQYFGPGTRLTVL.

This clone was observed a few times. The gene calls are TRBV24-1 and TRBJ2-3, with TRBD1 matching over 8 bases. Losses at the gene ends were 9 bases for V and 0 bases for J; bases not matched to a gene: 10. The germline gives CDR1 KGHDR, CDR2 SFDVKD. The CDR3 length is 16 residues. The CDR3 loop is CATSAPRGRSTDTQYF. CDR3 DNA sequence: TGTGCCACCTCGGCCCCCAGGGGGCGAAGCACAGATACGCAGTATTTT.

The chain links TRBV28 to TRBJ2-2, with D maybe TRBD2 (7 bases). The V gene lost 8 bases and the J gene lost 9 bases, with 19 bases spanning the gap. This CDR3 is built from 14 residues. Germline CDR1 MDHEN, CDR2 SYDVKM. The CDR3 DNA reads TGTGCCAGCTGGGGGGGGCTCAACTCCAGGGAGCTGTTTTTT. Amino acids: CASWGGLNSRELFF.

This chain links TRBV7-9 with TRBJ2-5; 8 bases fit TRBD2. Germline V lookup: CDR1 SEHNR, CDR2 FQNEAQ (reference sequence). This CDR3 is built from 14 residues. The V and J ends lost 2 bases and 5 bases, in that order; junction bases with no gene match: 4. CDR3 coding DNA: TGTGCCAGCAGCTTAAGCGGGGGTATGGAGACCCAGTACTTC. This encodes CASSLSGGMETQYF.

The chain links TRBV7-8 to TRBJ2-7; TRBD1 matches at 10 bases. Germline V gene sequence: CDR1 SGHVS, CDR2 FQNEAQ. V shed 1 base and J 12 bases; nucleotides not matched to a gene: 9. The CDR3 is made up of 14 amino acids. This chain's CDR3 is CASSLVGGQGPAYV. The CDR3 nucleotides read TGTGCCAGCAGCTTAGTTGGGGGACAGGGGCCTGCGTACGTC.

The chain joins TRBV7-2 to TRBJ1-2; D is uncertain. Germline CDR1 reads SGHTA; CDR2 reads FQGNSA. V was pared by 3 bases and J by 8 bases, with 22 bases between. CDR3 length: 16 amino acids. This CDR3 is CASSFNAGVLTIGYTF. CDR3 in DNA: TGTGCCAGCAGCTTTAATGCCGGGGTACTGACTATAGGCTACACCTTC.

The rearrangement links TRBV4-3 to TRBJ2-1; D is possibly TRBD2 (5 bases). This CDR3 has 14 residues. V shed 3 bases and J shed 5 bases, with 11 bases lying between them. Looked up from germline, CDR1 is LGHNA and CDR2 is YSLEER. The CDR3, as DNA: TGCGCCAGCAGCCAGGGTTCGGGGAACAATGAGCAGTTCTTC. Its protein is CASSQGSGNNEQFF.

V usage is TRBV14 and J usage is TRBJ1-6; unclear D gene. This CDR3 has 14 amino acids. V lost 5 bases, J lost 6 bases, and 11 bases lay in between. Germline V lookup: CDR1 SGHDN, CDR2 FVKESK. CDR3 in DNA: TGTGCCAGCAGCGAACAGCTGACTAATTCACCCCTCCACTTT. Amino acid sequence: CASSEQLTNSPLHF.

The DNA of the CDR3 is TGTGCCAGCAGTTCAGGGTCTGGGGGCTACACCTTC. Protein: CASSSGSGGYTF. V gene TRBV28 combines with J gene TRBJ1-2; maybe TRBD1 (5 bases). This CDR3 spans 12 amino acids. The V end was cut by 4 bases, the J end by 8 bases, with 11 bases between. Germline CDR1 and CDR2: MDHEN and SYDVKM.

The chain is built from TRBV4-1 and TRBJ2-1; the match to TRBD1 covers 9 bases. J lost 10 bases, V lost 3 bases, and 16 bases had no gene match. The CDR3 totals 17 residues. Germline-derived CDR1 and CDR2 are MGHRA and YSYEKL. The chain's CDR3 is CASSQATRGQGVGEQFF. The CDR3 DNA sequence: TGCGCCAGCAGCCAGGCTACTAGGGGACAGGGCGTGGGGGAGCAGTTCTTC.

The chain recombines TRBV5-4 with TRBJ2-5, with TRBD2 matching 12 bases. Germline V gene sequence: CDR1 SGHNT, CDR2 YYREEE (reference sequence). Trimming cost V 1 base and J 5 bases; bases outside gene matches: 9. The CDR3 runs 17 residues. The CDR3 coding sequence is TGTGCCAGCAGCTTGCCACTAGCGGGGGGAACCTGGGAGACCCAGTACTTC. Translation: CASSLPLAGGTWETQYF.

The V call is TRBV19, the J call TRBJ1-1; D call uncertain. Between the trimmed V and J ends, which lost 4 bases and 3 bases, there was a span of 6 bases. Per the germline V gene, CDR1 is LNHDA and CDR2 is SQIVND (reference sequence). The CDR3 spans 12 residues. The CDR3, as DNA: TGTGCCAGTAGTACCCGGGACACTGAAGCTTTCTTT. This encodes CASSTRDTEAFF.

The chain joins TRBV27 to TRBJ2-4; 10 nucleotides match TRBD1. V trimming: 4 bases; J trimming: 6 bases; junction bases outside the gene matches: 6. The CDR3 is made up of 15 amino acids. CDR1 is MNHEY and CDR2 is SMNVEV in the germline V gene (reference sequence). The CDR3 sequence: CASSSTGQGGNIQYF. CDR3 coding DNA: TGTGCCAGCAGTTCGACTGGACAGGGGGGAAACATTCAGTACTTC.

This clone occurred a few times. The rearrangement joins TRBV12-3 or TRBV12-4 to TRBJ2-2; weak D call: TRBD1 (6 bases). V shed 4 bases and J shed 6 bases, with 9 bases lying between them. This CDR3 spans 13 amino acids. The CDR3 nucleotides read TGTGCCAGCAGTTCAGGGGACGCCGGGGAGCTGTTTTTT. This translates into CASSSGDAGELFF.

The rearrangement joins TRBV28 to TRBJ2-5; D may be TRBD2 (6 bases). V lost 2 bases, J lost 2 bases, and 6 bases lay in between. Germline loops: CDR1 MDHEN, CDR2 SYDVKM. The CDR3 sequence is 13 residues long. The DNA for the CDR3 is TGTGCCAGCAGTTTACTAGCGCAAGAGACCCAGTACTTC. It codes for CASSLLAQETQYF.

The J gene is TRBJ1-1, the V gene TRBV19, with 8 bases identical to TRBD1. Germline loops: CDR1 LNHDA, CDR2 SQIVND (reference sequence). The J segment lost 2 bases and the V segment lost 9 bases, leaving 14 bases of the junction unmatched. This CDR3 is 16 amino acids long. In DNA form, the CDR3 reads TGTGCCAGCTCGGCTCTACCGGGACAGGACAACACTGAAGCTTTCTTT. Amino acids: CASSALPGQDNTEAFF.

The sample holds a few counts of this clone. The chain has TRBV7-2 and TRBJ1-5; D is uncertain. Germline loops: CDR1 SGHTA, CDR2 FQGNSA. Deletions cut 2 bases from V and 7 bases from J, with 12 bases between. CDR3 length: 14 amino acids. CDR3 residues: CASSLSRSRQPQHF. Written as DNA, the CDR3 is TGTGCCAGCAGCTTATCCAGGTCAAGGCAGCCCCAGCATTTT.

The chain is built from TRBV19 and TRBJ1-3; D gene unclear. This CDR3 is built from 12 residues. The ends were cut back, 6 bases at V and 0 bases at J, with 3 bases in the middle. Germline CDR1 is LNHDA and CDR2 is SQIVND (reference sequence). The CDR3 reads CASSFSGNTIYF. As DNA, the CDR3 is TGTGCCAGTAGCTTCTCTGGAAACACCATATATTTT.

The chain links TRBV2 to TRBJ2-6; no firm D call. The CDR3 has 15 amino acids. V was pared by 4 bases and J by 0 bases, with 7 bases between. Germline V CDR1 and CDR2: SNHLY, FYNNEI. As DNA, the CDR3 is TGTGCCAGCAGTGCAAGAGTCTCTGGGGCCAACGTCCTGACTTTC. Translating it yields CASSARVSGANVLTF. Combining the CDR3 with reference TRBV2 and TRBJ2-6 gives the whole variable domain EPEVTQTPSHQVTQMGQEVILRCVPISNHLYFYWYRQILGQKVEFLVSFYNNEISEKSEIFDDQFSVERPDGSNFTLKIRSTKLEDSAMYFCASSARVSGANVLTFGAGSRLTVL.

The chain has TRBV9 and TRBJ2-3; 12 bases align to TRBD2. CDR1 SGDLS and CDR2 YYNGEE come from the germline V gene. V was clipped by 2 bases and J by 0 bases; unmatched bases: 7. The CDR3 length is 18 residues. The CDR3, as DNA: TGTGCCAGCAGCGTTAAGACTAGCGGGGGAACTAGCACAGATACGCAGTATTTT. This gives the protein CASSVKTSGGTSTDTQYF.

V gene TRBV4-1 combines with J gene TRBJ1-2, with D maybe TRBD1 (5 bases). This CDR3 is built from 15 residues. The germline V and J ends were trimmed by 1 base and 7 bases, with 16 bases remaining between them. CDR1 and CDR2 (germline): MGHRA, YSYEKL. CDR3: CASSQGRGDVGGYTF. The CDR3 nucleotides are TGCGCCAGCAGCCAAGGGCGGGGGGACGTTGGTGGCTACACCTTC.

This clone was recorded a few times. The rearrangement joins TRBV27 to TRBJ1-5, with TRBD1 as a possible D gene (5 bases). The ends were cut back, 4 bases at V and 5 bases at J, with 12 bases in the middle. Germline assignment: CDR1 MNHEY and CDR2 SMNVEV (reference sequence). The CDR3 has 14 amino acids. In nucleotides, the CDR3 is TGTGCCAGCAGTTCGGGGGGGGGAGATCAGCCCCAGCATTTT. Its translation is CASSSGGGDQPQHF.

V usage is TRBV4-2 and J usage is TRBJ2-1, with 8 bases aligning to TRBD2. After removal of 4 bases from V and 3 bases from J, the junction contained 11 bases not matched to a gene. The CDR3 is 17 residues long. Looked up from germline, CDR1 is LGHNA and CDR2 is YNFKEQ. The CDR3 loop reads CASSPRANRGGYNEQFF. In DNA form, the CDR3 reads TGTGCCAGCAGCCCTAGGGCCAATCGGGGGGGCTACAATGAGCAGTTCTTC.

The chain joins TRBV6-6 to TRBJ1-1, with D perhaps matching TRBD1 (5 bases). Germline V lookup: CDR1 MNHNY, CDR2 SVGAGI (reference sequence). V gave up 7 bases and J gave up 7 bases, with 13 bases separating them. The CDR3 has 12 amino acids. The CDR3 loop reads CASTGHRSEAFF. The CDR3 DNA follows: TGTGCCAGCACCGGACATAGGAGTGAAGCTTTCTTT.

The rearrangement links TRBV9 to TRBJ1-5; TRBD1 might be the D (6 bases). Germline V gene sequence: CDR1 SGDLS, CDR2 YYNGEE. Trimming stripped 4 bases from V and 0 bases from J, with 11 bases between. The CDR3 consists of 15 residues. The CDR3 sequence is CASSLTGYSNQPQHF. DNA for the CDR3: TGTGCCAGCAGCTTGACAGGATATAGCAATCAGCCCCAGCATTTT.